Listed here are 28 T cell receptor beta chains from one sample, sequenced in a study of OX40 agonist ivuxolimab in advanced cancers. The assay was immunoSEQ multiplex PCR, and TCRdb's table has in-frame clones only and misses some. The sample lists about 67,000 clones; approximately 80% were seen once. The specimen comprised CD4+ or CD8+ T cells sorted from blood, sampled in a trial of the OX40 agonist ivuxolimab. The receptor source for this set is an adult with an advanced solid tumor such as melanoma, head and neck, liver or kidney cancer.

The chain has TRBV7-9 and TRBJ1-1; 7 bases line up with TRBD1. The germline gives CDR1 SEHNR, CDR2 FQNEAQ (reference sequence). Losses at the gene ends were 1 base for V and 4 bases for J; bases not matched to a gene: 9. This CDR3 has 16 residues. In nucleotides, the CDR3 is TGTGCCAGCAGCTTAGTCGGCAGGGGGTCGGTCACTGAAGCTTTCTTT. Translated: CASSLVGRGSVTEAFF.

This clone was found once. The chain couples TRBV2 to TRBJ2-5; tentatively, D is TRBD2 (5 bases). There are 12 residues in the CDR3. With 7 bases removed from V and 4 bases from J, the gap between germline ends came to 10 bases. Germline V gene sequence: CDR1 SNHLY, CDR2 FYNNEI. CDR3 in amino acids: CASTDLGETQYF. CDR3 DNA sequence: TGTGCCAGCACGGACTTGGGAGAGACCCAGTACTTC.

V usage is TRBV6-1 and J usage is TRBJ1-2; TRBD1 matches at 8 bases. The trim removed 8 bases at V and 8 bases at J, leaving 10 bases unmatched. The germline gives CDR1 MNHNS, CDR2 SASEGT. The CDR3 runs to 13 residues. The chain's CDR3 is CASGLGQGYGYTF. The CDR3 DNA reads TGTGCCAGCGGCCTTGGACAGGGTTACGGCTACACCTTC.

In DNA, the CDR3 is TGTGCCAGCAGCTTAGTATTGGCGGGAAAGTCCGAGCAGTACTTC. As protein: CASSLVLAGKSEQYF. J is TRBJ2-7 and V is TRBV7-9, with D possibly TRBD2 on 6 matching bases. CDR1 SEHNR and CDR2 FQNEAQ come from the germline V gene (reference sequence). Trimming stripped 1 base from V and 6 bases from J, with 16 bases between. This CDR3 is 15 amino acids long.

The chain recombines TRBV4-3 with TRBJ2-3, with 14 bases fitting TRBD2. Trimming took 3 bases from V and 5 from J; bases not matched to a gene: 13. Germline lookup yields CDR1 LGHNA and CDR2 YSLEER. CDR3 size: 19 residues. CDR3 nucleotide sequence: TGCGCCAGCAGCCACGGACCTCCTGGGACTAGCGGGAGTCAAGATACGCAGTATTTT. This translates into CASSHGPPGTSGSQDTQYF.

This sequence joins TRBV15 and TRBJ2-1, with D perhaps TRBD2 (5 bases). Germline V lookup: CDR1 LNHNV, CDR2 YYDKDF (reference sequence). This CDR3 region has 16 residues. V was pared by 6 bases and J by 0 bases, with 15 bases between. This CDR3 reads CATRDGRVSSYNEQFF. DNA for the CDR3: TGTGCCACCAGGGACGGGCGGGTGAGCTCCTACAATGAGCAGTTCTTC. Using reference TRBV15 and TRBJ2-1 for the parts outside the CDR3, the full variable domain is DAMVIQNPRYQVTQFGKPVTLSCSQTLNHNVMYWYQQKSSQAPKLLFHYYDKDFNNEADTPDNFQSRRPNTSFCFLDIRSPGLGDTAMYLCATRDGRVSSYNEQFFGPGTRLTVL.

The chain has TRBV28 and TRBJ1-1; 9 nucleotides agree with TRBD1. The V and J ends lost 8 bases and 5 bases, in that order; junction bases with no gene match: 6. The V gene's germline CDR1 is MDHEN and CDR2 SYDVKM. The CDR3 consists of 13 residues. The DNA for the CDR3 is TGTGCCAGCGTCGGGGACAGGGTAACTGAAGCTTTCTTT. It is translated as CASVGDRVTEAFF.

This clone was seen repeatedly, ten times or more. The rearrangement joins TRBV28 to TRBJ1-1; D call uncertain. The CDR3 loop spans 13 amino acids. V dropped 2 bases and J dropped 1 base, with 5 bases sitting between them. Germline V gene data show CDR1 as MDHEN and CDR2 as SYDVKM. CDR3: CASSLHGNTEAFF. In DNA, the CDR3 is TGTGCCAGCAGTTTACATGGGAACACTGAAGCTTTCTTT. Variable domain in full (rest from reference TRBV28 and TRBJ1-1): DVKVTQSSRYLVKRTGEKVFLECVQDMDHENMFWYRQDPGLGLRLIYFSYDVKMKEKGDIPEGYSVSREKKERFSLILESASTNQTSMYLCASSLHGNTEAFFGQGTRLTVV.

This chain links TRBV30 with TRBJ1-2; D may be TRBD1 (5 bases). This CDR3 spans 12 amino acids. V was cut by 2 bases and J by 6 bases, with 10 bases left in between. The V gene's germline CDR1 is GTSNPN and CDR2 SVGIG (reference sequence). In DNA form, the CDR3 reads TGTGCCTGGAGTTTGGGGGACGATGGCTACACCTTC. Translated, it gives CAWSLGDDGYTF.

The rearrangement uses TRBV11-1 and TRBJ2-1; the match to TRBD2 covers 11 bases. CDR3 size: 14 residues. Per the germline V gene, CDR1 is SGHAT and CDR2 is FQDESV (reference sequence). V shed 5 bases and J 11 bases; nucleotides not matched to a gene: 8. The CDR3 coding sequence is TGTGCCAGCAGCAATAGCGGGGGGGCTGGGAAGCAGTTCTTC. Translating gives CASSNSGGAGKQFF.

This chain connects TRBV6-6 to TRBJ2-5, with D perhaps TRBD2 (6 bases). CDR3 length: 13 amino acids. The germline V gene has CDR1 MNHNY and CDR2 SVGAGI (reference sequence). Trimming left V 7 bases short and J 1 base short, with 10 bases between. The CDR3 DNA reads as TGTGCCAGCACCAGGGACTCCCAAGAGACCCAGTACTTC. Translation: CASTRDSQETQYF.

This chain uses TRBV4-3 with TRBJ2-3; 13 nucleotides align to TRBD2. Germline V gene data show CDR1 as LGHNA and CDR2 as YSLEER. Unmatched junction bases numbered 0, after V lost 1 base and J lost 5 bases. The CDR3 covers 15 residues. This CDR3 is CASSQGTSGRDTQYF. In DNA form, the CDR3 reads TGCGCCAGCAGCCAAGGGACTAGCGGGAGAGATACGCAGTATTTT.

The chain carries TRBV2 and TRBJ2-2; unclear D gene. CDR1 and CDR2 (germline): SNHLY, FYNNEI. The CDR3 is 14 amino acids. Trimming cost V 2 bases and J 6 bases, with 10 bases left between them. The CDR3 sequence: CASSETSYAGELFF. CDR3 coding DNA: TGTGCCAGCAGTGAAACCTCTTACGCCGGGGAGCTGTTTTTT.

The chain couples TRBV5-1 to TRBJ2-7, with no clear D. V was shortened by 0 bases and J by 4 bases, with 8 bases between the two germline ends. Germline V gene data show CDR1 as SGHRS and CDR2 as YFSETQ. The CDR3 consists of 13 residues. For the CDR3, the DNA is TGCGCCAGCAGCTTGGACAGACATTACGAGCAGTACTTC. Translating it yields CASSLDRHYEQYF.

This chain joins TRBV5-6 and TRBJ2-2; 11 positions agree with TRBD2. After removal of 4 bases from V and 5 bases from J, the junction contained 13 bases not matched to a gene. Germline CDR1 and CDR2: SGHDT and YYEEEE. The CDR3 consists of 18 residues. CDR3 in DNA: TGTGCCAGCAGCCTGGGGCCCCTTAGCGGGAGGGCTACCGGGGAGCTGTTTTTT. This gives the protein CASSLGPLSGRATGELFF. The whole variable domain, remainder taken from reference TRBV5-6 and TRBJ2-2, is DAGVTQSPTHLIKTRGQQVTLRCSPKSGHDTVSWYQQALGQGPQFIFQYYEEEERQRGNFPDRFSGHQFPNYSSELNVNALLLGDSALYLCASSLGPLSGRATGELFFGEGSRLTVL.

The chain has TRBV11-2 and TRBJ1-2; a weak D match, TRBD1 (5 bases). This CDR3 spans 18 amino acids. V shed 6 bases and J shed 1 base, with 24 bases lying between them. CDR1 is SGHAT and CDR2 is FQNNGV in the germline V gene. CDR3 nucleotides: TGTGCCAGCAGGCCACCCTACAAGAGCAACAGGCTTAACTATGGCTACACCTTC. This encodes CASRPPYKSNRLNYGYTF.

The chain has TRBV7-9 and TRBJ1-3; D gene unclear. The germline gives CDR1 SEHNR, CDR2 FQNEAQ (reference sequence). V was pared by 4 bases and J by 7 bases, with 17 bases between. The CDR3 is 15 residues long. The CDR3 loop is CASSSPGIRANTIYF. The CDR3, as DNA: TGTGCCAGCAGCTCCCCCGGGATCCGGGCGAACACCATATATTTT.

This sequence joins TRBV6-5 and TRBJ1-5; D is possibly TRBD1 (5 bases). The CDR3 totals 15 residues. V was pared by 6 bases and J by 7 bases, with 19 bases between. Germline V gene lookup returns CDR1 MNHEY and CDR2 SVGAGI. Here the CDR3 reads CASSRGRTEKQPQHF. The CDR3 DNA sequence: TGTGCCAGCAGCCGGGGACGCACCGAAAAGCAGCCCCAGCATTTT.

This clone was observed once. The rearrangement uses TRBV27 and TRBJ2-5; D perhaps matches TRBD1 (5 bases). The V end was cut by 4 bases, the J end by 11 bases, with 17 bases between. The CDR3 covers 13 residues. Germline V lookup: CDR1 MNHEY, CDR2 SMNVEV (reference sequence). The CDR3 loop is CASSSHPDSEQYF. In nucleotides, the CDR3 is TGTGCCAGCAGTTCCCACCCCGACAGTGAGCAGTACTTC.

V is TRBV20-1 and J is TRBJ2-3; D uncertain. This CDR3 contains 11 residues. The germline V gene has CDR1 DFQATT and CDR2 SNEGSKA (reference sequence). V shed 6 bases and J shed 6 bases, with 10 bases lying between them. The CDR3 region has the DNA TGCAGTGCCGCTAACGGGGATACGCAGTATTTT. Protein sequence: CSAANGDTQYF.

The J gene is TRBJ2-7, the V gene TRBV27; 10 bases are a match to TRBD2. Germline assignment: CDR1 MNHEY and CDR2 SMNVEV (reference sequence). Trimming took 2 bases from V and 2 from J; bases not matched to a gene: 3. This CDR3 spans 15 amino acids. CDR3 DNA: TGTGCCAGCAGTTTAACTAGCGGGGCCCCCTACGAGCAGTACTTC. Translating gives CASSLTSGAPYEQYF.

V gene TRBV15 combines with J gene TRBJ2-5; 8 bases map to TRBD2. The CDR3 has 19 residues. V lost 1 base and J lost 4; bases outside the gene matches: 17. Per germline, CDR1 LNHNV and CDR2 YYDKDF (reference sequence). CDR3 nucleotide sequence: TGTGCCACCAGCAGAGGTCTCGGGACTAGGAACCCCCTGGGAGAGACCCAGTACTTC. Protein product: CATSRGLGTRNPLGETQYF.

J is TRBJ2-2 and V is TRBV7-8, with 9 positions matching TRBD1. Germline CDR1 reads SGHVS; CDR2 reads FQNEAQ. The CDR3 covers 18 residues. V was clipped by 1 base and J by 3 bases; unmatched bases: 9. CDR3 sequence: CASSLEEGTGKDTGELFF. Written as DNA, the CDR3 is TGTGCCAGCAGCTTAGAAGAGGGGACAGGGAAGGACACCGGGGAGCTGTTTTTT.

This chain connects TRBV19 to TRBJ2-5, with 11 nucleotides matching TRBD1. Germline V lookup: CDR1 LNHDA, CDR2 SQIVND (reference sequence). V lost 6 bases to trimming and J lost 4 bases; unmatched junction nucleotides: 4. The CDR3 runs 14 residues. In DNA, the CDR3 is TGTGCCAGTAGGGACAGGGGGCGGGGAGAGACCCAGTACTTC. It yields the protein CASRDRGRGETQYF. Full variable domain (missing parts from reference TRBV19 and TRBJ2-5): DGGITQSPKYLFRKEGQNVTLSCEQNLNHDAMYWYRQDPGQGLRLIYYSQIVNDFQKGDIAEGYSVSREKKESFPLTVTSAQKNPTAFYLCASRDRGRGETQYFGPGTRLLVL.

This clone was picked up one time. J is TRBJ2-5 and V is TRBV7-2, with 12 nucleotides matching TRBD2. This CDR3 region has 15 residues. Germline assignment: CDR1 SGHTA and CDR2 FQGNSA. Trimming cost V 3 bases and J 3 bases; bases outside gene matches: 2. The CDR3 nucleotides are TGTGCCAGCAGCTTGTGGACTAGCGGGGAAGAGACCCAGTACTTC. Amino acid sequence: CASSLWTSGEETQYF.

The chain is built from TRBV7-9 and TRBJ1-3; no clear D. The germline gives CDR1 SEHNR, CDR2 FQNEAQ (reference sequence). The CDR3 has 17 amino acids. V was clipped by 4 bases and J by 0 bases, with 16 bases between them. This CDR3 is CASSYLRAELSGNTIYF. In DNA form, the CDR3 reads TGTGCCAGCAGCTATCTCCGGGCAGAACTCTCTGGAAACACCATATATTTT.

This chain joins TRBV7-9 and TRBJ2-7; D call uncertain. The CDR3 runs 15 residues. V lost 5 bases and J lost 4, with 18 bases in between. From germline, CDR1 is SEHNR and CDR2 FQNEAQ (reference sequence). Here the CDR3 reads CASSPRSGPQYEQYF. The DNA of the CDR3 is TGTGCCAGCAGCCCTCGTTCTGGGCCTCAGTACGAGCAGTACTTC.

V is TRBV2 and J is TRBJ1-6; 7 bases map to TRBD1. This CDR3 is built from 13 residues. Germline V gene sequence: CDR1 SNHLY, CDR2 FYNNEI. J gave up 5 bases and V 7 bases, and 2 bases lay outside the gene matches. CDR3 sequence (DNA): TGTGCCAGCAAGGGGACAGATAATTCACCCCTCCACTTT. Translation: CASKGTDNSPLHF.